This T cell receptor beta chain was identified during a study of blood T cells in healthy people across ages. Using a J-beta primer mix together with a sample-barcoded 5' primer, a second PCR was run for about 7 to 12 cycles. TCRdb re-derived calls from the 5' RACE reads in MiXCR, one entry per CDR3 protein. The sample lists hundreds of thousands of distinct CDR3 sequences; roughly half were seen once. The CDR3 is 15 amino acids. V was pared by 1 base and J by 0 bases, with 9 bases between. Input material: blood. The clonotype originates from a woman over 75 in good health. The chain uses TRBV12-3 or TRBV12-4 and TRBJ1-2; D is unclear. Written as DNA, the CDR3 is TGTGCCAGCAGTTTAGGGCAGATCGCTAACTATGGCTACACCTTC. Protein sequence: CASSLGQIANYGYTF.